This is a list of T cell receptor beta chains from one sample in a study of a mutant IDH1 vaccine in newly diagnosed glioma. The assay was immunoSEQ multiplex PCR, and TCRdb's table has in-frame clones only and misses some. Seen here are under 65,000 clones, 80% observed once, and the top ten hold approximately 6.1%. No antigen has been identified for these receptors. The sample was PBMCs, taken from a glioma patient whose treatment included an IDH1 peptide vaccine. Receptor source: a man aged 45-65 years with glioma. CDR3s include the opening cysteine and the closing phenylalanine or tryptophan. A D gene is named only where the DNA matches it firmly. The listing skips clone size in some rows; elsewhere it reads once, few, many or a size class.

d_call,v_call,clone_size,j_call,cdr3_aa,cdr3_nt
.,TRBV5-4,.,TRBJ2-2,CASSPLTRGVKTGELFF,TGTGCCAGCAGCCCCCTAACGAGAGGGGTCAAGACCGGGGAGCTGTTTTTT
TRBD2,TRBV4-1,.,TRBJ2-7,CASSQDAAGESYEQYF,TGCGCCAGCAGCCAAGATGCAGCGGGAGAGTCCTACGAGCAGTACTTC
TRBD2,TRBV4-1,.,TRBJ2-1,CASSQEGGRVYNEQFF,TGCGCCAGCAGCCAAGAAGGCGGGAGGGTGTACAATGAGCAGTTCTTC
.,TRBV7-9,.,TRBJ2-5,CASSLVRLEMEETQYF,TGTGCCAGCAGCTTAGTACGACTGGAAATGGAAGAGACCCAGTACTTC
TRBD2,TRBV28,.,TRBJ2-7,CASRVFSGSSYEQYF,TGTGCCAGCAGGGTTTTTAGCGGGAGTTCCTACGAGCAGTACTTC
.,TRBV28,once,TRBJ1-5,CASSTGLGQHF,TGTGCCAGCAGTACCGGACTGGGACAGCATTTT
.,TRBV19,once,TRBJ1-1,CASSTHGGRYTEAFF,TGTGCCAGTAGTACCCATGGGGGGCGATACACTGAAGCTTTCTTT
.,TRBV5-1,.,TRBJ2-3,CASSWTITDTQYF,TGCGCCAGCAGCTGGACTATCACAGATACGCAGTATTTT
TRBD1,TRBV19,once,TRBJ2-5,CASSIGQGEYQETQYF,TGTGCCAGTAGTATAGGGCAGGGGGAGTACCAAGAGACCCAGTACTTC
.,TRBV5-4,few,TRBJ1-1,CASSLAGRLNTEAFF,TGTGCCAGCAGCTTGGCCGGCAGGCTGAACACTGAAGCTTTCTTT
.,TRBV9,.,TRBJ1-1,CASSPPTRNTEAFF,TGTGCCAGCAGCCCTCCGACCCGGAACACTGAAGCTTTCTTT
TRBD1,TRBV19,.,TRBJ1-4,CASSLTGPPLGSYEKLFF,TGTGCCAGCTCTTTGACAGGGCCTCCCCTGGGATCCTATGAAAAACTGTTTTTT
TRBD1,TRBV10-3,.,TRBJ2-1,CAISETDRDMFF,TGTGCCATCAGTGAGACGGACAGGGATATGTTCTTC
.,TRBV2,once,TRBJ1-5,CASSDEGNQPQHF,TGTGCCAGCAGTGATGAGGGGAATCAGCCCCAGCATTTT
.,TRBV7-9,.,TRBJ1-1,CASSSDSHYYTSTEAFF,TGTGCCAGCAGCTCTGACTCACATTATTACACCAGCACTGAAGCTTTCTTT
.,TRBV15,.,TRBJ2-3,CATSRDRLAGTDTQYF,TGTGCCACCAGCAGAGATCGATTGGCGGGCACAGATACGCAGTATTTT
TRBD1,TRBV5-4,few,TRBJ1-1,CASSPGQSEAFF,TGTGCCAGCAGCCCGGGACAGTCGGAAGCTTTCTTT
.,TRBV5-6,.,TRBJ1-5,CASSLGGPLLNQPQHF,TGTGCCAGCAGCTTGGGCGGACCCCTGCTGAATCAGCCCCAGCATTTT
.,TRBV27,.,TRBJ2-2,CASRPITGELFF,TGTGCCAGCAGACCCATCACCGGGGAGCTGTTTTTT